These 8 T cell receptor beta chains originate from one sample sequenced in a study of CD8 T cells in ankylosing spondylitis. General study points: What appeared characteristic of ankylosing spondylitis blood was a TCR beta motif of 7 or 8 highly homologous variants.

Their antigens remain unidentified. TCRdb fed the 5' RACE reads into MiXCR, producing one record per CDR3 protein. The sample holds about 800,000 distinct CDR3 sequences, 12% seen once. Material for sequencing was blood, either unsorted or a sorted T cell fraction (not recorded which). The receptors were sampled from a male donor with ankylosing spondylitis.

This chain links TRBV10-1 with TRBJ2-7; no reliable D call. With 3 bases removed from V and 6 bases from J, the gap between germline ends came to 18 bases. Germline-derived CDR1 and CDR2 are WNHNN and SYGVQD (reference sequence). The CDR3 runs to 15 residues. CDR3: CASSDPGGSSAEQYF. The CDR3 coding sequence is TGCGCCAGCAGTGACCCTGGCGGTAGCAGCGCCGAGCAGTACTTC.

The sample holds many counts of this clonotype. The chain joins TRBV29-1 to TRBJ2-7; D perhaps matches TRBD1 (6 bases). V was shortened by 6 bases and J by 4 bases, with 13 bases between the two germline ends. There are 12 residues in the CDR3. Germline V gene lookup returns CDR1 SQVTM and CDR2 ANQGSEA. This CDR3 is CSVEGVGYEQYF. CDR3 bases: TGCAGCGTCGAGGGGGTCGGGTACGAGCAGTACTTC.

The chain employs TRBV20-1 and TRBJ2-2; 7 nucleotides agree with TRBD1. From germline, CDR1 is DFQATT and CDR2 SNEGSKA (reference sequence). The CDR3 totals 14 residues. Trimming at V came to 4 bases and at J to 7 bases, leaving 9 bases not matched to a gene. The CDR3 sequence: CSAIQNQGVGELFF. CDR3 bases: TGCAGTGCTATACAAAACCAGGGGGTCGGGGAGCTGTTTTTT.

This chain joins TRBV5-1 and TRBJ2-3; D perhaps matches TRBD2 (6 bases). Germline V gene sequence: CDR1 SGHRS, CDR2 YFSETQ. The CDR3 spans 13 residues. Trimming stripped 4 bases from V and 8 bases from J, with 14 bases between. The CDR3 DNA is TGCGCCAGCAGCGAAGGAGGGAGTCCTACGCAGTATTTT. Protein sequence: CASSEGGSPTQYF.

This chain links TRBV4-3 with TRBJ1-1; D gene unclear. CDR1 LGHNA and CDR2 YSLEER come from the germline V gene. V was trimmed by 0 bases and J by 7 bases, leaving 15 bases between them. The CDR3 loop spans 15 amino acids. The CDR3 sequence: CASSQDPGLRIEAFF. Here the CDR3 DNA reads TGCGCCAGCAGCCAAGATCCGGGGTTAAGGATTGAAGCTTTCTTT.

The chain uses TRBV24-1 and TRBJ1-1; 8 nucleotides align to TRBD1. This CDR3 has 13 residues. CDR1 KGHDR and CDR2 SFDVKD come from the germline V gene. J was trimmed by 13 bases and V by 1 base; bases with no gene match: 7. CDR3 amino acids: CATSDFRGQALFF. Here the CDR3 DNA reads TGTGCCACCAGTGATTTCAGGGGACAGGCTCTTTTCTTT.

This clonotype was counted between two and nine times. The V gene is TRBV20-1, the J gene TRBJ1-5; weak D call: TRBD1 (5 bases). Per germline, CDR1 DFQATT and CDR2 SNEGSKA (reference sequence). This CDR3 spans 13 amino acids. V was pared by 4 bases and J by 1 base, with 8 bases between. CDR3 residues: CSATWDSNQPQHF. The CDR3 DNA reads as TGCAGTGCTACCTGGGACAGCAATCAGCCCCAGCATTTT.

The chain couples TRBV9 to TRBJ2-3; no clear D gene. This CDR3 is built from 13 residues. From germline, CDR1 is SGDLS and CDR2 YYNGEE. V shed 0 bases and J shed 4 bases, with 6 bases lying between them. The CDR3 protein is CASSVGGADTQYF. In nucleotides, the CDR3 is TGTGCCAGCAGCGTAGGTGGAGCAGATACGCAGTATTTT.